This T cell receptor (beta chain) emerged from a study of cytomegalovirus exposure and HLA in healthy donors. Study-wide context: The roughly 110 validation repertoires matched the approximately 700 first-cohort repertoires in platform, a later analysis reported.

Using immunoSEQ multiplex PCR, the repertoire was profiled, and TCRdb retains in-frame clones only, with some absent. The table has around 150,000 clones, approximately 86% seen once. The germline CDR1 and CDR2 sequences are GTSNPN and SVGIG (reference sequence). The CDR3 consists of 11 residues. V lost 6 bases and J lost 1, with 7 bases in between. The TCR sequence derives from a woman in her late teens or twenties in good health and CMV-seronegative. The sequencing sample was made of PBMCs. V usage is TRBV30 and J usage is TRBJ2-7; unclear D gene. For the CDR3, the DNA is TGTGCCTGTGAGGAATCCTACGAGCAGTACTTC. This codes for CACEESYEQYF.